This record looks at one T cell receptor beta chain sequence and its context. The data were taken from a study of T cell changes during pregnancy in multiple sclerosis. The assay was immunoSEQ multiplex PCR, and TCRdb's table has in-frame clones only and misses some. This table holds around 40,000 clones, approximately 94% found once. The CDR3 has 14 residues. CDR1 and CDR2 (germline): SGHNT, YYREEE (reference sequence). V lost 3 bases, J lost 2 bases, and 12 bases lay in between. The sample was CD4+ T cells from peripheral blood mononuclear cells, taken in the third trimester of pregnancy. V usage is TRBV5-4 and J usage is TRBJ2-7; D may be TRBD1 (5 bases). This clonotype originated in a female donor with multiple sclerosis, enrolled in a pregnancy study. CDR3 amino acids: CASSSERTTYEQYF. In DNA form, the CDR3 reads TGTGCCAGCAGCTCTGAAAGGACAACCTACGAGCAGTACTTC.